A selection of T cell receptor beta chains follows, all from one sample in a study of cytomegalovirus exposure and HLA in healthy donors. Repertoires were generated with immunoSEQ multiplex PCR, while TCRdb's copy carries only in-frame clones and drops some. The top ten clones hold approximately 6.1% of a sample with 100,000 to 120,000 clones, more than 80% of them seen once. The sequenced sample was PBMCs. All receptors derive from a man between 18 and 29 years old in good health and CMV-seronegative. CDR3s include the opening cysteine and the closing phenylalanine or tryptophan. D genes are given only for firm matches. Size is stated for part of the rows, as once, few or many counts, or as a class when the clone is expanded.

j_gene: TRBJ2-7
abundance: .
v_gene: TRBV4-3
d_gene: TRBD2
CDR3aa: CASSQEAGAGVYEQYF
CDR3nt: TGCGCCAGCAGCCAAGAGGCCGGGGCGGGAGTATACGAGCAGTACTTC

j_gene: TRBJ2-1
abundance: .
v_gene: TRBV25-1
d_gene: TRBD2
CDR3aa: CASSETIVGVAGLNEQFF
CDR3nt: TGTGCCAGCAGTGAAACGATCGTGGGGGTAGCGGGGCTCAATGAGCAGTTCTTC

j_gene: TRBJ1-1
abundance: .
v_gene: TRBV6-6
d_gene: .
CDR3aa: CASTPQTEAFF
CDR3nt: TGTGCCAGCACCCCTCAGACTGAAGCTTTCTTT

j_gene: TRBJ2-2
abundance: .
v_gene: TRBV19
d_gene: .
CDR3aa: CASSPRDVTGELFF
CDR3nt: TGTGCCAGTAGTCCCCGGGATGTTACCGGGGAGCTGTTTTTT

j_gene: TRBJ1-2
abundance: .
v_gene: TRBV28
d_gene: .
CDR3aa: CASSLDPYGKGGYTF
CDR3nt: TGTGCCAGCAGTTTAGACCCTTACGGGAAGGGTGGCTACACCTTC

j_gene: TRBJ2-1
abundance: .
v_gene: TRBV7-2
d_gene: .
CDR3aa: CASSLRESSYNEQFF
CDR3nt: TGTGCCAGCAGCTTACGGGAGAGCTCCTACAATGAGCAGTTCTTC

j_gene: TRBJ2-2
abundance: .
v_gene: TRBV6-1
d_gene: TRBD1
CDR3aa: CASVRTGKNGELFF
CDR3nt: TGTGCCAGCGTAAGGACAGGGAAGAACGGGGAGCTGTTTTTT

j_gene: TRBJ1-1
abundance: .
v_gene: TRBV7-2
d_gene: .
CDR3aa: CASSPDRPNTEAFF
CDR3nt: TGTGCCAGCAGCCCCGACAGGCCGAACACTGAAGCTTTCTTT

j_gene: TRBJ2-3
abundance: .
v_gene: TRBV7-3
d_gene: TRBD2
CDR3aa: CASSLNSGQDTQYF
CDR3nt: TGTGCCAGCAGCTTAAATAGCGGGCAGGATACGCAGTATTTT

j_gene: TRBJ1-1
abundance: .
v_gene: TRBV2
d_gene: .
CDR3aa: CASSENRVYTEAFF
CDR3nt: TGTGCCAGCAGTGAAAACAGGGTCTACACTGAAGCTTTCTTT

j_gene: TRBJ1-4
abundance: once
v_gene: TRBV7-8
d_gene: .
CDR3aa: CASSFHRAANEKLFF
CDR3nt: TGTGCCAGCAGCTTTCACAGGGCGGCTAATGAAAAACTGTTTTTT

j_gene: TRBJ1-3
abundance: few
v_gene: TRBV6-6
d_gene: .
CDR3aa: CASLSSGNTIYF
CDR3nt: TGTGCCAGCTTGAGCTCTGGAAACACCATATATTTT

j_gene: TRBJ1-1
abundance: .
v_gene: TRBV7-2
d_gene: .
CDR3aa: CASSLGQTRAEAFF
CDR3nt: TGTGCCAGCAGCTTAGGACAGACACGAGCTGAAGCTTTCTTT

j_gene: TRBJ2-2
abundance: .
v_gene: TRBV7-9
d_gene: .
CDR3aa: CASSLGVGTNTGELFF
CDR3nt: TGTGCCAGCAGCTTAGGGGTCGGGACGAACACCGGGGAGCTGTTTTTT

j_gene: TRBJ2-2
abundance: .
v_gene: TRBV6-6
d_gene: .
CDR3aa: CARHDGRTNTGELFF
CDR3nt: TGTGCCCGACACGATGGACGGACTAACACCGGGGAGCTGTTTTTT

j_gene: TRBJ2-6
abundance: .
v_gene: TRBV27
d_gene: TRBD1
CDR3aa: CASSFGRQGVSGANVLTF
CDR3nt: TGTGCCAGCAGTTTCGGAAGACAGGGGGTAAGTGGGGCCAACGTCCTGACTTTC

j_gene: TRBJ2-3
abundance: .
v_gene: TRBV7-3
d_gene: .
CDR3aa: CASSLTMSDTQYF
CDR3nt: TGTGCCAGCAGCTTAACTATGTCAGATACGCAGTATTTT

j_gene: TRBJ1-5
abundance: once
v_gene: TRBV7-2
d_gene: .
CDR3aa: CASSLAGRNQPQHF
CDR3nt: TGTGCCAGCAGCTTAGCGGGCAGAAATCAGCCCCAGCATTTT

j_gene: TRBJ2-1
abundance: .
v_gene: TRBV11-2
d_gene: .
CDR3aa: CASSLGLRDEQFF
CDR3nt: TGTGCCAGCAGCTTAGGGTTGCGGGATGAGCAGTTCTTC

j_gene: TRBJ1-1
abundance: .
v_gene: TRBV6-1
d_gene: .
CDR3aa: CASDYTGYTEAFF
CDR3nt: TGTGCCAGCGATTATACAGGGTACACTGAAGCTTTCTTT

j_gene: TRBJ1-1
abundance: .
v_gene: TRBV5-4
d_gene: TRBD1
CDR3aa: CASSYRGRMDTEAFF
CDR3nt: TGTGCCAGCAGCTACAGGGGAAGAATGGACACTGAAGCTTTCTTT

j_gene: TRBJ1-4
abundance: few
v_gene: TRBV9
d_gene: TRBD1
CDR3aa: CASSRRTGTNEKLFF
CDR3nt: TGTGCCAGCAGCAGACGGACAGGGACTAATGAAAAACTGTTTTTT

j_gene: TRBJ1-2
abundance: .
v_gene: TRBV7-2
d_gene: .
CDR3aa: CASSRQRDGYTF
CDR3nt: TGTGCCAGCAGCCGACAGCGGGATGGCTACACCTTC

j_gene: TRBJ1-4
abundance: .
v_gene: TRBV4-1
d_gene: .
CDR3aa: CASSHELAEKLFF
CDR3nt: TGCGCCAGCAGCCACGAACTCGCGGAAAAACTGTTTTTT

j_gene: TRBJ1-3
abundance: .
v_gene: TRBV6-6
d_gene: .
CDR3aa: CASSLRQPGNTIYF
CDR3nt: TGTGCCAGCAGTTTACGACAACCTGGAAACACCATATATTTT

j_gene: TRBJ2-7
abundance: .
v_gene: TRBV7-8
d_gene: TRBD2
CDR3aa: CASNPGREWREQYF
CDR3nt: TGTGCCAGCAACCCTGGGCGGGAGTGGCGAGAGCAGTACTTC

j_gene: TRBJ2-7
abundance: few
v_gene: TRBV6-5
d_gene: .
CDR3aa: CASSYSEGLSYEQYF
CDR3nt: TGTGCCAGCAGTTACTCGGAGGGACTTTCCTACGAGCAGTACTTC

j_gene: TRBJ1-4
abundance: .
v_gene: TRBV6-6
d_gene: TRBD1
CDR3aa: CASSYIPGGAGKLFF
CDR3nt: TGTGCCAGCAGTTACATTCCAGGGGGCGCAGGAAAACTGTTTTTT

j_gene: TRBJ2-3
abundance: .
v_gene: TRBV9
d_gene: TRBD2
CDR3aa: CASSRRGGDTDTQYF
CDR3nt: TGTGCCAGCAGCCGGCGGGGGGGAGACACAGATACGCAGTATTTT

j_gene: TRBJ2-7
abundance: .
v_gene: TRBV7-2
d_gene: TRBD1
CDR3aa: CASSAGQGRYEQYF
CDR3nt: TGTGCCAGCAGCGCCGGACAGGGTCGCTACGAGCAGTACTTC

j_gene: TRBJ2-5
abundance: .
v_gene: TRBV7-5
d_gene: .
CDR3aa: CARSSRGGSWAETQYF
CDR3nt: TGTGCCAGAAGCTCACGGGGAGGTAGCTGGGCGGAGACCCAGTACTTC

j_gene: TRBJ2-7
abundance: .
v_gene: TRBV5-5
d_gene: TRBD1
CDR3aa: CASSFQQGQGYEQYF
CDR3nt: TGTGCCAGCAGCTTCCAACAGGGGCAGGGCTACGAGCAGTACTTC

j_gene: TRBJ1-3
abundance: .
v_gene: TRBV5-1
d_gene: TRBD1
CDR3aa: CASSPRQGRSGNTIYF
CDR3nt: TGCGCCAGCAGCCCCCGACAGGGCCGCTCTGGAAACACCATATATTTT

j_gene: TRBJ2-7
abundance: .
v_gene: TRBV11-2
d_gene: TRBD2
CDR3aa: CASSLGLAGGENEQYF
CDR3nt: TGTGCCAGCAGCCTAGGACTAGCGGGAGGGGAAAACGAGCAGTACTTC

j_gene: TRBJ1-4
abundance: .
v_gene: TRBV7-2
d_gene: .
CDR3aa: CASSYSTNEKLFF
CDR3nt: TGTGCCAGCAGCTATTCTACTAATGAAAAACTGTTTTTT

j_gene: TRBJ2-2
abundance: .
v_gene: TRBV30
d_gene: .
CDR3aa: CAWSVLRGSNTGELFF
CDR3nt: TGTGCCTGGAGTGTGTTACGAGGCTCGAACACCGGGGAGCTGTTTTTT

j_gene: TRBJ1-1
abundance: .
v_gene: TRBV6-1
d_gene: .
CDR3aa: CASTSSRGNTEAFF
CDR3nt: TGTGCCAGCACAAGCTCCCGGGGGAACACTGAAGCTTTCTTT

j_gene: TRBJ2-2
abundance: few
v_gene: TRBV15
d_gene: TRBD1
CDR3aa: CATSRDRVETGELFF
CDR3nt: TGTGCCACCTCAAGAGACAGGGTAGAAACCGGGGAGCTGTTTTTT

j_gene: TRBJ1-2
abundance: .
v_gene: TRBV16
d_gene: .
CDR3aa: CASSQPPRQPYGYTF
CDR3nt: TGTGCCAGCAGCCAACCCCCCCGACAGCCCTATGGCTACACCTTC

j_gene: TRBJ2-5
abundance: .
v_gene: TRBV28
d_gene: .
CDR3aa: CASSSPTGMVTQETQYF
CDR3nt: TGTGCCAGCAGTTCTCCAACAGGGATGGTGACCCAAGAGACCCAGTACTTC

j_gene: TRBJ1-3
abundance: .
v_gene: TRBV27
d_gene: TRBD1
CDR3aa: CASTLRGPDSGNTIYF
CDR3nt: TGTGCCAGCACCCTCAGGGGGCCAGACTCTGGAAACACCATATATTTT

j_gene: TRBJ2-7
abundance: medium-sized
v_gene: TRBV7-9
d_gene: .
CDR3aa: CASSLDLSSYEQYF
CDR3nt: TGTGCCAGCAGCTTAGACTTGTCGAGCTACGAGCAGTACTTC